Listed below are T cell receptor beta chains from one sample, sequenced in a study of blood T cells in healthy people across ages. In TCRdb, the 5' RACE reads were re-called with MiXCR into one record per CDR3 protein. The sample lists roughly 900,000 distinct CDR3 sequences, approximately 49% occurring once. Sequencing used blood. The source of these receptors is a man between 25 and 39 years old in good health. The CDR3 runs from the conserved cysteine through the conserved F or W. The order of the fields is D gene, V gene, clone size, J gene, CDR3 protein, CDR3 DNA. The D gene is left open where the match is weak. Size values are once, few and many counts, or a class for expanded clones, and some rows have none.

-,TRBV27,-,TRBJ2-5,CASSLSGPILKETQYF,TGTGCCAGCAGTTTATCAGGACCGATCCTGAAAGAGACCCAGTACTTC
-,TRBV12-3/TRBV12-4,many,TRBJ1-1,CASRTTGAGGFAEAFF,TGTGCCAGCAGAACTACAGGTGCCGGTGGGTTTGCTGAAGCTTTCTTT
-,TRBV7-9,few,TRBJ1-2,CASSLTDRGGYTF,TGTGCCAGCAGCTTAACGGACCGAGGAGGCTACACCTTC
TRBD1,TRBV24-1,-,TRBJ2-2,CASTGTGWTGELFF,TGTGCCAGCACGGGGACAGGGTGGACCGGGGAGCTGTTTTTT
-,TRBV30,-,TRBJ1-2,CARSFRGQPTGGYTF,TGTGCCAGGAGTTTTAGGGGTCAGCCAACCGGGGGCTACACCTTC
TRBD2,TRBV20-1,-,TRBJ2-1,CSGTSGGHSSYNEQFF,TGCAGTGGGACTAGCGGGGGCCACAGCTCCTACAATGAGCAGTTCTTC
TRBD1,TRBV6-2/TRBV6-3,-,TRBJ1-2,CASSYPGTGSFGYTF,TGTGCCAGCAGTTACCCCGGGACAGGGAGCTTTGGCTACACCTTC
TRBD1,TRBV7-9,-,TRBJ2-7,CASSLEAGGSYEQYF,TGTGCCAGCAGCTTAGAGGCAGGGGGCTCCTACGAGCAGTACTTC
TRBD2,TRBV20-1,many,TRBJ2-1,CSAKLAEEVGEQFF,TGCAGTGCTAAACTAGCGGAGGAGGTGGGTGAGCAGTTCTTC
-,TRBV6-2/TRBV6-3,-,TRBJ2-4,CASSPGTILQYF,TGTGCCAGCAGTCCAGGGACCATTCTTCAGTACTTC
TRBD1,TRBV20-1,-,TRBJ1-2,CSAGGQGNYGYTF,TGCAGTGCTGGGGGACAGGGTAACTATGGCTACACCTTC
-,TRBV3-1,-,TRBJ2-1,CASSQEKYSAIYNEQFF,TGTGCCAGCAGCCAAGAGAAGTATAGCGCCATTTACAATGAGCAGTTCTTC
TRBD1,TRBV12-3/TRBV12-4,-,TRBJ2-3,CASSGGTGATDAQYF,TGTGCCAGCAGTGGGGGGACAGGGGCAACAGATGCGCAGTATTTT
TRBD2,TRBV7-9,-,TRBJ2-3,CASSSSGGLGTDTQYF,TGTGCCAGCAGCTCAAGCGGGGGCTTGGGCACAGATACGCAGTATTTT
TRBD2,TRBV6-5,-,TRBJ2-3,CASSSPGLGPDTQYF,TGTGCCAGCAGTTCCCCGGGACTAGGGCCAGATACGCAGTATTTT
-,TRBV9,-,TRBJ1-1,CASSPGVSEAFF,TGTGCCAGCAGCCCAGGGGTATCTGAAGCTTTCTTT
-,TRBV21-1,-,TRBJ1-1,CARATADTEAFF,TGTGCCAGGGCAACAGCTGACACTGAAGCTTTCTTT
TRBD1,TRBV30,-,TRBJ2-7,CAWSVQGGYEQYF,TGTGCCTGGAGTGTACAGGGGGGCTACGAGCAGTACTTC
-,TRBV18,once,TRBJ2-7,CASSPPPNKYEQYF,TGTGCCAGCTCACCACCGCCCAACAAATACGAGCAGTACTTC
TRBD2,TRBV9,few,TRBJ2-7,CASSRTSGSPEQYF,TGTGCCAGCAGCCGGACTAGCGGGAGCCCCGAGCAGTACTTC
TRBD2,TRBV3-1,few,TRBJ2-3,CASSPYSGGSTDTQYF,TGTGCCAGCAGCCCATACTCGGGGGGGAGCACAGATACGCAGTATTTT
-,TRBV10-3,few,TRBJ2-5,CAISARSTEQYF,TGTGCCATCAGTGCAAGGTCGACAGAGCAGTACTTC
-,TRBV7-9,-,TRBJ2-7,CASSLGVADSYEQYF,TGTGCCAGCAGCTTAGGAGTAGCTGACTCCTACGAGCAGTACTTC
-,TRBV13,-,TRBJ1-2,CASSLVQPLKEEGYTF,TGTGCCAGCAGCTTAGTGCAGCCGCTAAAGGAGGAGGGCTACACCTTC
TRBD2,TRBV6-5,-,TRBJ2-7,CASSYATSGAYEQYF,TGTGCCAGCAGTTACGCGACTAGCGGGGCCTACGAGCAGTACTTC
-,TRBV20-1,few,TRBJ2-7,CSASLAGYTYEQYF,TGCAGTGCTAGCCTGGCAGGGTACACCTACGAGCAGTACTTC
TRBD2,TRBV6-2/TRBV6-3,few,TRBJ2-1,CASSYSLAGGQDEQFF,TGTGCCAGCAGTTACTCGTTAGCGGGGGGGCAAGATGAGCAGTTCTTC
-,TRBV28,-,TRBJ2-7,CASKKTGTEAYEQYF,TGTGCCAGCAAGAAGACCGGGACCGAAGCCTACGAGCAGTACTTC
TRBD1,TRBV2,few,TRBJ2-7,CASREQGVSSYEQYF,TGTGCCAGCAGGGAACAGGGGGTGAGCTCCTACGAGCAGTACTTC
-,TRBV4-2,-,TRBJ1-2,CASSQGATSNYGYTF,TGTGCCAGCAGCCAAGGGGCCACATCTAACTATGGCTACACCTTC
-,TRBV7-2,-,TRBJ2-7,CASSTISYEQYF,TGTGCCAGCAGCACCATCAGCTACGAGCAGTACTTC